Detailed here is one TCR beta chain. The data were obtained in a study of blood T cell repertoires in COVID-19. This CDR3 region has 12 residues. Germline V CDR1 and CDR2: DFQATT, SNEGSKA (reference sequence). Trimming left V 3 bases short and J 5 bases short, with 11 bases between. The authors' processing: Nucleated cell counts were estimated from reference gene primer amplification. This table comes from immunoSEQ multiplex PCR, and its TCRdb copy is limited to in-frame clones, with some not included. The V and J calls and clone size come from that table; D and trimming were worked out from the DNA. The sample includes 120,000 to 150,000 clones, over 60% of them seen just once.

The sequence derives from a man older than 75 with acute or convalescent COVID-19. Sequencing was performed on peripheral blood. The J gene is TRBJ2-7, the V gene TRBV20-1; D is perhaps TRBD1 (6 bases). The DNA for the CDR3 is TGCAGTGCTAGTAACAGGGCTGACGAGCAGTACTTC. Amino acid sequence: CSASNRADEQYF.